This record covers a single TCR beta chain. What it binds is unknown. Per the germline V gene, CDR1 is GTSNPN and CDR2 is SVGIG (reference sequence). The CDR3 covers 12 residues. Trimming took 2 bases from V and 6 from J, leaving 9 bases between them. Profiled with immunoSEQ multiplex PCR; TCRdb holds only in-frame clones, not every one. The sample comprises 25,000 to 30,000 clones, 75% to 90% of which are singletons, and roughly 6% rests with the top ten. These data belong to a study of Siglec-9 on CD8 T cells in melanoma. General study findings and limits: In melanoma tumors, a Siglec-9-marked effector memory CD8+ subset reportedly appeared to accumulate.

Material for sequencing was Siglec-9- CD8+ T cells sorted from blood. The chain uses TRBV30 and TRBJ2-3; D call uncertain. The sequence was obtained from a human donor in good health. CDR3 residues: CAWSPMMDTQYF. CDR3 bases: TGTGCCTGGAGTCCGATGATGGATACGCAGTATTTT. The variable domain in full, with the rest retrieved from reference TRBV30 and TRBJ2-3, is SQTIHQWPATLVQPVGSPLSLECTVEGTSNPNLYWYRQAAGRGLQLLFYSVGIGQISSEVPQNLSASRPQDRQFILSSKKLLLSDSGFYLCAWSPMMDTQYFGPGTRLTVL.